Following are 27 T cell receptor beta chains from one sample sequenced in a study of OX40 agonist ivuxolimab in advanced cancers. Some clones are missing from TCRdb's copy, which holds only in-frame ones; the method was immunoSEQ multiplex PCR. The sample includes roughly 45,000 clones, 86% of them seen just once. Sequenced material: CD4+ or CD8+ T cells sorted from blood, taken in a trial of the OX40 agonist ivuxolimab. The receptor source for this set is an adult with an advanced solid tumor such as melanoma, head and neck, liver or kidney cancer.

The count of this clone is one. The rearrangement joins TRBV6-4 to TRBJ2-3; 11 positions match TRBD2. Losses at the gene ends were 2 bases for V and 7 bases for J; bases not matched to a gene: 5. Germline lookup yields CDR1 MRHNA and CDR2 SNTAGT. CDR3 size: 15 residues. CDR3 sequence reads: CASSDIAGGRHTQYF. In DNA, the CDR3 is TGTGCCAGCAGTGACATAGCGGGGGGGCGACATACGCAGTATTTT.

The CDR3 nucleotides are TGCGCCAGCAGCCAAGATGGAGCGGGGGGGCGCGATACGCAGTATTTT. Translation gives CASSQDGAGGRDTQYF. This sequence joins TRBV4-1 and TRBJ2-3; 10 nucleotides agree with TRBD2. Germline V lookup: CDR1 MGHRA, CDR2 YSYEKL. The trim removed 0 bases at V and 6 bases at J, leaving 6 bases unmatched. This CDR3 is built from 16 residues.

The chain has TRBV20-1 and TRBJ2-4; D is tentatively TRBD1 or TRBD2 (5 bases each). The CDR3 loop spans 11 amino acids. The germline V gene encodes CDR1 DFQATT and CDR2 SNEGSKA (reference sequence). Trimming shortened V by 8 bases and J by 7 bases, and 12 bases separated the two germline ends. CDR3 in amino acids: CSSGPGNIQYF. CDR3 coding DNA: TGCAGTTCGGGGCCTGGGAACATTCAGTACTTC.

Comment on this clone: The limits of the CDR3 on the DNA are not certain, so only TCRdb's listed CDR3 is given. The chain combines TRBV27 with TRBJ2-7; the table names TRBD2, a call not compared with the DNA. The germline V gene has CDR1 MNHEY and CDR2 SMNVEV (reference sequence). Inclusive of both ends, the CDR3 amounts to 13 amino acids. The CDR3: CASSSSLLREQYF.

On this clone itself: Germline and junction disagree at one end, which may indicate a read error. The chain links TRBV5-6 to TRBJ2-7, with no clear D. The CDR3 is made up of 15 amino acids. Per the germline V gene, CDR1 is SGHDT and CDR2 is YYEEEE. This CDR3 is CASSLRWGSSCEQYF. The DNA for the CDR3 is TGTGCCAGCAGCTTGAGATGGGGTTCCTCCTGCGAGCAGTACTTC.

V usage is TRBV9 and J usage is TRBJ2-3; 7 positions agree with TRBD2. Looked up from germline, CDR1 is SGDLS and CDR2 is YYNGEE. After removal of 2 bases from V and 1 base from J, the junction contained 4 bases not matched to a gene. CDR3 size: 15 residues. The CDR3 sequence is CASSVGAGGTDTQYF. CDR3 in DNA: TGTGCCAGCAGCGTCGGGGCGGGGGGCACAGATACGCAGTATTTT.

The chain links TRBV19 to TRBJ2-2; D possibly corresponds to TRBD1 (7 bases). From germline, CDR1 is LNHDA and CDR2 SQIVND (reference sequence). This CDR3 is 14 amino acids long. V was cut by 3 bases and J by 6 bases, with 11 bases left in between. CDR3 sequence reads: CASSITGDSGELFF. The CDR3 nucleotides are TGTGCCAGTAGTATCACAGGGGACTCCGGGGAGCTGTTTTTT.

The chain carries TRBV14 and TRBJ2-1; 7 bases are shared with TRBD2. The CDR3 sequence is 16 residues long. Germline V gene data show CDR1 as SGHDN and CDR2 as FVKESK. V shed 3 bases, J shed 0 bases, and the junction held 5 bases outside the gene matches. CDR3 region: CASSQLGGSSYNEQFF. CDR3 nucleotides: TGTGCCAGCAGCCAGCTGGGGGGGAGCTCCTACAATGAGCAGTTCTTC.

This chain links TRBV6-1 with TRBJ2-7, with TRBD1 as a possible D gene (6 bases). Germline CDR1 reads MNHNS; CDR2 reads SASEGT. V lost 2 bases and J 2 bases, leaving 10 bases between the germline ends. The CDR3 has 14 amino acids. CDR3 in DNA: TGTGCCAGCAGTGAAACAGGGATCCCCTACGAGCAGTACTTC. It is translated as CASSETGIPYEQYF.

The chain carries TRBV19 and TRBJ2-2, with D possibly being TRBD1 or TRBD2 (5 bases each). This CDR3 has 18 amino acids. V shed 3 bases and J shed 3 bases, with 20 bases lying between them. The V gene's germline CDR1 is LNHDA and CDR2 SQIVND (reference sequence). This CDR3 reads CASSMGRVDVADTGELFF. The CDR3 DNA is TGTGCCAGTAGTATGGGGCGGGTGGACGTAGCAGACACCGGGGAGCTGTTTTTT.

V usage is TRBV6-5 and J usage is TRBJ2-3; 8 bases are shared with TRBD1. Germline V gives CDR1 MNHEY, CDR2 SVGAGI. The J segment lost 2 bases and the V segment lost 2 bases, leaving 3 bases of the junction unmatched. The CDR3 is 15 residues long. CDR3 protein: CASSYLDRATDTQYF. CDR3 nucleotide sequence: TGTGCCAGCAGTTACCTGGACAGGGCCACAGATACGCAGTATTTT.

The rearrangement joins TRBV28 to TRBJ2-7; TRBD1 matches 7 bases. The V and J ends lost 3 bases and 3 bases, in that order; junction bases with no gene match: 5. The CDR3 totals 14 residues. Looked up from germline, CDR1 is MDHEN and CDR2 is SYDVKM. The CDR3 here is CASSLGDRYYEQYF. The CDR3 coding sequence is TGTGCCAGCAGTTTGGGGGACAGATACTACGAGCAGTACTTC.

The chain is built from TRBV6-1 and TRBJ1-4, with D unresolved. The CDR3 contains 19 residues. Germline CDR1 is MNHNS and CDR2 is SASEGT. V was clipped by 2 bases and J by 4 bases, with 23 bases between them. CDR3 nucleotide sequence: TGTGCCAGCAGTGAATATCCGGGCACGTCCCTATCGTTTAATGAAAAACTGTTTTTT. Amino acids: CASSEYPGTSLSFNEKLFF.

The V call is TRBV5-6, the J call TRBJ2-2; 10 positions agree with TRBD2. CDR3 size: 17 residues. CDR1 and CDR2 from the germline V gene are SGHDT and YYEEEE. V dropped 4 bases and J dropped 7; count of bases not matched to a gene: 13. The CDR3 DNA is TGTGCCAGCAGCGCCTCTAGCGGGGGACTCCGTAACGGGGAGCTGTTTTTT. This sequence encodes CASSASSGGLRNGELFF.

The chain is built from TRBV14 and TRBJ1-1, with D possibly matching TRBD1 (6 bases). The V and J ends lost 6 bases and 3 bases respectively, with 17 bases between them. Germline CDR1 SGHDN, CDR2 FVKESK. The CDR3 consists of 15 residues. CDR3 loop: CASRLSQGRDTEAFF. The CDR3 DNA sequence: TGTGCCAGCAGGCTCTCACAGGGAAGGGACACTGAAGCTTTCTTT.

The chain is built from TRBV2 and TRBJ2-3; 9 positions agree with TRBD2. The CDR3 runs to 13 residues. Per germline, CDR1 SNHLY and CDR2 FYNNEI. V dropped 6 bases and J dropped 8; count of bases not matched to a gene: 6. CDR3 sequence reads: CASSLGLAFTQYF. The CDR3 coding sequence is TGTGCCAGCAGCCTCGGACTAGCGTTTACGCAGTATTTT.

The rearrangement joins TRBV4-1 to TRBJ2-1; 8 nucleotides agree with TRBD2. The CDR3 is 14 residues long. The germline CDR1 and CDR2 sequences are MGHRA and YSYEKL. The V and J ends lost 0 bases and 10 bases, in that order; junction bases with no gene match: 5. CDR3 sequence: CASSQEVAGWEQFF. The CDR3 coding sequence is TGCGCCAGCAGCCAAGAAGTAGCGGGATGGGAGCAGTTCTTC.

V and J are TRBV5-1 and TRBJ2-7; D is unresolved. This CDR3 contains 13 residues. Trimming pared 0 bases from V and 6 bases from J, leaving 10 bases between. Germline loops: CDR1 SGHRS, CDR2 YFSETQ. The CDR3 protein is CASSLDRSSEQYF. For the CDR3, the DNA is TGCGCCAGCAGCTTGGATAGGTCGAGCGAGCAGTACTTC.

This clone was found a few times. The V call is TRBV2, the J call TRBJ2-5; a weak D match, TRBD1 (6 bases). Germline CDR1 and CDR2: SNHLY and FYNNEI. This CDR3 contains 13 residues. V was pared by 4 bases and J by 4 bases, with 10 bases between. Written as DNA, the CDR3 is TGTGCCAGCAGTGTGAGAGGGGGAGAGACCCAGTACTTC. Encoded protein: CASSVRGGETQYF.

The chain recombines TRBV11-2 with TRBJ2-2; no clear D gene. The CDR3 is 16 residues long. From germline, CDR1 is SGHAT and CDR2 FQNNGV. Trimming took 5 bases from V and 0 from J, leaving 13 bases between them. CDR3 nucleotides: TGTGCCAGCAGCCCACTTTCTGTCGCGAACACCGGGGAGCTGTTTTTT. Amino acid sequence: CASSPLSVANTGELFF.

This rearrangement joins TRBV5-1 to TRBJ2-7; possibly TRBD2 for D (6 bases). There are 13 residues in the CDR3. The V gene's germline CDR1 is SGHRS and CDR2 YFSETQ. Trimming removed 0 bases from V and 6 bases from J, with 10 bases in between. CDR3 loop: CASSLAGAPEQYF. The CDR3 bases are TGCGCCAGCAGCTTGGCGGGAGCTCCCGAGCAGTACTTC.

V usage is TRBV19 and J usage is TRBJ2-7; 9 bases map to TRBD1. This CDR3 has 13 amino acids. The germline gives CDR1 LNHDA, CDR2 SQIVND (reference sequence). Unmatched junction bases numbered 5, after V lost 5 bases and J lost 6 bases. CDR3 DNA sequence: TGTGCCAGTAGTCCAGGACAGGGGCCCGAGCAGTACTTC. This sequence encodes CASSPGQGPEQYF.

The chain employs TRBV10-2 and TRBJ2-5, with 8 bases matching TRBD2. The last part of the DNA fits TRBJ2-7 better; the J call may be wrong. Germline assignment: CDR1 WSHSY and CDR2 SAAADI. The CDR3 is 16 amino acids. CDR3 DNA sequence: TGCGCCAGCAGTGAGCTTGTCACTAGCGGCTCCTACGAGCAGTACTTC. Translated, it gives CASSELVTSGSYEQYF.

J is TRBJ2-7 and V is TRBV5-1; D is unclear. The V gene's germline CDR1 is SGHRS and CDR2 YFSETQ. The CDR3 is 13 residues long. V gave up 2 bases and J gave up 7 bases, with 13 bases separating them. For the CDR3, the DNA is TGCGCCAGCAGCTTCGGATTGTCGAAAGAGCAGTACTTC. It codes for CASSFGLSKEQYF.

This chain links TRBV27 with TRBJ2-1; the match to TRBD2 covers 10 bases. The germline V gene has CDR1 MNHEY and CDR2 SMNVEV (reference sequence). Trimming cost V 7 bases and J 7 bases; bases outside gene matches: 22. This CDR3 is 19 amino acids long. The CDR3 loop is CASMTIGLAEKLRGNEQFF. The CDR3 DNA sequence: TGTGCCAGCATGACAATCGGACTAGCGGAAAAACTCCGAGGGAATGAGCAGTTCTTC.

The chain has TRBV5-1 and TRBJ1-1; 11 positions match TRBD1. The V and J ends lost 4 bases and 4 bases, in that order; junction bases with no gene match: 6. Germline CDR1 is SGHRS and CDR2 is YFSETQ. The CDR3 sequence is 15 residues long. The CDR3 DNA reads as TGCGCCAGCAGCAGGACAGGGGGCTTAGGCACTGAAGCTTTCTTT. As protein: CASSRTGGLGTEAFF.

This chain joins TRBV6-4 and TRBJ2-7; possible D gene TRBD1, 6 bases. The CDR3 has 16 residues. The V end lost 5 bases, the J end lost 7 bases, and 24 bases lay between the germline ends. Germline V gives CDR1 MRHNA, CDR2 SNTAGT. DNA for the CDR3: TGTGCCAGCAGTTACGGACAGTCCGTTATGTATGGTGAGCAGTACTTC. It yields the protein CASSYGQSVMYGEQYF.